The sequence of this T cell receptor beta chain was determined in a study of cytomegalovirus exposure and HLA in healthy donors. Germline CDR1 is SGHRS and CDR2 is YFSETQ. The CDR3 is made up of 15 amino acids. The J segment lost 7 bases and the V segment lost 4 bases, leaving 10 bases of the junction unmatched. PCR was performed using 60 Vbeta and 13 Jbeta primers. Sequencing was performed with immunoSEQ multiplex PCR; in TCRdb, only in-frame clones are kept and a portion is missing. The repertoire includes about 110,000 clones, more than 65% of them detected once, and approximately 4.2% sits in the top ten.

Source material: PBMCs. V gene TRBV5-1 combines with J gene TRBJ2-1, with 8 bases identical to TRBD2. This receptor was taken from a male donor in good health and CMV-seronegative. The CDR3 region has the DNA TGCGCCAGCAGCGATAGCGGGACCCATAAGAATGAGCAGTTCTTC. Translated, it gives CASSDSGTHKNEQFF.